These 23 T cell receptor beta chains share one sample of origin, sequenced in a study of cytomegalovirus exposure and HLA in healthy donors. The PCR ran on 60 Vbeta and 13 Jbeta primers. TCRdb keeps only in-frame clones here, not all; method: immunoSEQ multiplex PCR. The table has roughly 120,000 clones, roughly 70% seen once. The sequencing sample was made of PBMCs. These receptor sequences come from a man in his late teens or twenties in good health and CMV-seropositive.

This chain uses TRBV5-1 with TRBJ2-5; 8 nucleotides match TRBD2. CDR1 is SGHRS, CDR2 YFSETQ, per germline. Losses at the gene ends were 7 bases for V and 3 bases for J; bases not matched to a gene: 5. This CDR3 contains 13 residues. The CDR3 region is CASGRTSKETQYF. Here the CDR3 DNA reads TGCGCCAGCGGGAGGACTAGCAAAGAGACCCAGTACTTC.

The gene calls are TRBV5-1 and TRBJ2-5; D ambiguous. Germline assignment: CDR1 SGHRS and CDR2 YFSETQ. V gave up 5 bases and J gave up 3 bases, with 8 bases separating them. This CDR3 comprises 12 residues. In DNA form, the CDR3 reads TGCGCCAGCAGGATAGAGAAAGAGACCCAGTACTTC. It yields the protein CASRIEKETQYF.

The rearrangement joins TRBV7-2 to TRBJ2-3; D perhaps matches TRBD1 (6 bases). From germline, CDR1 is SGHTA and CDR2 FQGNSA. V lost 4 bases and J 2 bases, leaving 19 bases between the germline ends. The CDR3 consists of 17 residues. In nucleotides, the CDR3 is TGTGCCAGCAGCTCACGGGACACACCTAGAGACACAGATACGCAGTATTTT. Protein: CASSSRDTPRDTDTQYF.

The V gene is TRBV9, the J gene TRBJ1-1, with D unclear. Germline CDR1 is SGDLS and CDR2 is YYNGEE. Deletions cut 0 bases from V and 5 bases from J, with 11 bases between. The CDR3 totals 14 residues. In nucleotides, the CDR3 is TGTGCCAGCAGCGTAGCTACCGAGTGGACTGAAGCTTTCTTT. It translates to CASSVATEWTEAFF.

V and J are TRBV12-1 and TRBJ2-1; the D segment call TRBD2 is taken from the table without a DNA check. TRBV12-1 is tagged as a pseudogene. The CDR3 has 17 residues. In nucleotides, the CDR3 is TGTGCCAGCAGCTTTATGCCGGGACTAGTGTCCTACAATGAGCAGTTCTTC. This codes for CASSFMPGLVSYNEQFF.

V gene TRBV7-9 combines with J gene TRBJ2-5; TRBD2 aligns across 7 bases. Germline loops: CDR1 SEHNR, CDR2 FQNEAQ (reference sequence). The CDR3 runs to 14 residues. V lost 5 bases, J lost 5 bases, and 8 bases stayed unmatched. CDR3 in DNA: TGTGCCAGCAGCCGTACTAGCGCCCGGGAGACCCAGTACTTC. The encoded protein is CASSRTSARETQYF.

Here the CDR3 reads CASIGQGWDTQYF. CDR3 DNA: TGTGCCAGCATTGGGCAGGGTTGGGATACGCAGTATTTT. The J gene is TRBJ2-3, the V gene TRBV6-6, with a possible D match to TRBD1 (5 bases). Germline CDR1 MNHNY, CDR2 SVGAGI (reference sequence). The CDR3 loop spans 13 amino acids. V lost 7 bases and J lost 6, with 14 bases in between.

This clone was seen a few times. The J gene is TRBJ2-7, the V gene TRBV28, with TRBD1 matching 12 bases. Losses at the gene ends were 8 bases for V and 6 bases for J; bases not matched to a gene: 8. This CDR3 contains 14 residues. In germline, CDR1 is MDHEN, CDR2 SYDVKM. The CDR3 nucleotides are TGTGCCAGCGCTGCCGGGACAGGGGGCCGCGAGCAGTACTTC. Protein: CASAAGTGGREQYF.

J is TRBJ2-1 and V is TRBV20-1; perhaps TRBD1 as D (6 bases). V was shortened by 3 bases and J by 15 bases, with 12 bases between the two germline ends. The CDR3 totals 10 residues. CDR1 DFQATT and CDR2 SNEGSKA come from the germline V gene (reference sequence). The CDR3 protein is CSARDSALFF. DNA for the CDR3: TGCAGTGCTAGGGACAGTGCGTTGTTCTTC.

The chain combines TRBV5-4 with TRBJ1-2; the match to TRBD1 covers 9 bases. CDR1 and CDR2 (germline): SGHNT, YYREEE (reference sequence). With 3 bases clipped from V and 6 bases from J, the junction kept 15 bases outside the gene matches. This CDR3 has 17 residues. In nucleotides, the CDR3 is TGTGCCAGCAGCTCCCTGACAGGGGGGCGCAGGGGCGATGGCTACACCTTC. As protein: CASSSLTGGRRGDGYTF.

The rearrangement uses TRBV11-3 and TRBJ2-3; D is undetermined. Germline CDR1 and CDR2: SGHNT and YENEEA. The CDR3 sequence is 15 residues long. Trimming removed 2 bases at V and 7 bases at J, with 16 bases between. CDR3 sequence: CASSLLGRPANTQYF. The CDR3 nucleotides read TGTGCCAGCAGCTTATTGGGTAGGCCAGCGAATACGCAGTATTTT. Filled out from reference TRBV11-3 and TRBJ2-3, the complete variable domain reads EAGVVQSPRYKIIEKKQPVAFWCNPISGHNTLYWYLQNLGQGPELLIRYENEEAVDDSQLPKDRFSAERLKGVDSTLKIQPAELGDSAVYLCASSLLGRPANTQYFGPGTRLTVL.

This clone was seen many times. The V call is TRBV28, the J call TRBJ2-6; D not resolved. This CDR3 spans 14 amino acids. V was pared by 8 bases and J by 1 base, with 9 bases between. Looked up from germline, CDR1 is MDHEN and CDR2 is SYDVKM. CDR3 sequence: CASRTFSGANVLTF. As DNA, the CDR3 is TGTGCCAGCCGAACTTTTTCTGGGGCCAACGTCCTGACTTTC.

The chain has TRBV7-9 and TRBJ2-5; D might be TRBD2 (6 bases). The CDR3 runs to 14 residues. Germline V CDR1 and CDR2: SEHNR, FQNEAQ (reference sequence). The V and J ends lost 3 bases and 5 bases respectively, with 13 bases between them. CDR3 loop: CASSFLRAGETQYF. CDR3 sequence (DNA): TGTGCCAGCAGCTTTCTTCGGGCGGGGGAGACCCAGTACTTC. The whole variable domain, filled in from reference TRBV7-9 and TRBJ2-5, reads DTGVSQNPRHKITKRGQNVTFRCDPISEHNRLYWYRQTLGQGPEFLTYFQNEAQLEKSRLLSDRFSAERPKGSFSTLEIQRTEQGDSAMYLCASSFLRAGETQYFGPGTRLLVL.

The chain couples TRBV10-1 to TRBJ2-3; 8 bases line up with TRBD2. The CDR3 is made up of 14 amino acids. V lost 7 bases and J lost 2; bases outside the gene matches: 5. Germline CDR1 WNHNN, CDR2 SYGVQD (reference sequence). Here the CDR3 DNA reads TGCGCCAGCATCGGAGCGGGGGCCACAGATACGCAGTATTTT. It specifies CASIGAGATDTQYF.

CDR3 DNA: TGTGCCAGCAGTTCCTCGGGACAGATTAACTATGGCTACACCTTC. This codes for CASSSSGQINYGYTF. V and J are TRBV28 and TRBJ1-2; 7 bases are a match to TRBD1. Unmatched junction bases numbered 6, after V lost 4 bases and J lost 1 base. This CDR3 region has 15 residues. CDR1 MDHEN and CDR2 SYDVKM come from the germline V gene.

V is TRBV5-4 and J is TRBJ1-4; 7 bases are a match to TRBD1. Losses at the gene ends were 0 bases for V and 8 bases for J; bases not matched to a gene: 13. This CDR3 contains 17 residues. Germline-derived CDR1 and CDR2 are SGHNT and YYREEE (reference sequence). CDR3: CASSLEEGQISGEKLFF. Here the CDR3 DNA reads TGTGCCAGCAGCTTGGAGGAGGGACAGATAAGTGGCGAAAAACTGTTTTTT.

The rearrangement joins TRBV27 to TRBJ1-2, with D perhaps matching TRBD1 (5 bases). The V end lost 6 bases, the J end lost 3 bases, and 8 bases lay between the germline ends. Germline CDR1 and CDR2: MNHEY and SMNVEV (reference sequence). CDR3 length: 12 residues. The CDR3 loop reads CASRQADYGYTF. The CDR3 region has the DNA TGTGCCAGCAGACAGGCTGACTATGGCTACACCTTC.

This clone was seen repeatedly, ten times or more. This rearrangement joins TRBV18 to TRBJ2-7; a weak D match, TRBD2 (6 bases). Trimming left V 4 bases short and J 2 bases short, with 9 bases between. Looked up from germline, CDR1 is KGHSH and CDR2 is LQKENI. The CDR3 runs to 13 residues. CDR3 region: CASSLADTYEQYV. In nucleotides, the CDR3 is TGTGCCAGCTCACTAGCGGACACCTACGAGCAGTACGTC.

The J gene is TRBJ2-7, the V gene TRBV2, with 7 bases that match TRBD1. V was clipped by 3 bases and J by 4 bases; unmatched bases: 6. The CDR3 consists of 14 residues. CDR1 SNHLY and CDR2 FYNNEI come from the germline V gene. The CDR3 bases are TGTGCCAGCAGTGATCGGCAGGGGGTTTACGAGCAGTACTTC. It is translated as CASSDRQGVYEQYF.

CDR3 in amino acids: CASRIDYRNTIYF. The CDR3 DNA sequence: TGCGCCAGCAGGATCGACTACCGAAACACCATATATTTT. This chain links TRBV5-1 with TRBJ1-3, with D unclear. V was trimmed by 5 bases and J by 5 bases, leaving 11 bases between them. The germline gives CDR1 SGHRS, CDR2 YFSETQ. The CDR3 runs 13 residues.

The chain employs TRBV2 and TRBJ1-1; D is possibly TRBD1 (5 bases). The CDR3 sequence is 14 residues long. Germline CDR1 and CDR2: SNHLY and FYNNEI. V was clipped by 4 bases and J by 2 bases, with 11 bases between them. The CDR3 spells CASSVQGVNTEAFF. DNA for the CDR3: TGTGCCAGCAGTGTTCAGGGTGTCAACACTGAAGCTTTCTTT.

The chain recombines TRBV5-1 with TRBJ1-3, with 11 bases matching TRBD1. J gave up 2 bases and V 4 bases, and 2 bases lay outside the gene matches. The CDR3 consists of 15 residues. Germline values: CDR1 SGHRS, CDR2 YFSETQ. CDR3: CASSPGQGAGNTIYF. In DNA form, the CDR3 reads TGCGCCAGCAGCCCGGGACAGGGGGCTGGAAACACCATATATTTT.

This clone was seen more than once but under ten times. The gene calls are TRBV7-9 and TRBJ2-5, with 8 bases that match TRBD1. V dropped 5 bases and J dropped 5; count of bases not matched to a gene: 7. This CDR3 spans 14 amino acids. Germline V CDR1 and CDR2: SEHNR, FQNEAQ (reference sequence). In nucleotides, the CDR3 is TGTGCCAGCAGCCCGGACAGGGTTTTGGAGACCCAGTACTTC. Encoded protein: CASSPDRVLETQYF.